This T cell receptor beta chain was captured in a study of CD8+CD57+ T cells in acquired aplastic anemia. V lost 1 base and J 5 bases, leaving 11 bases between the germline ends. This CDR3 is built from 13 residues. Germline-derived CDR1 and CDR2 are SQVTM and ANQGSEA. TCR beta VDJ and CDR3 profiling used genomic DNA as template. TCRdb processed the reads anew with MiXCR; each CDR3 protein has one entry. The table has about 200,000 distinct CDR3 sequences, about half seen once. Only a few counts were recorded for this clonotype. Selection for sequencing was limited to patients who had shown CD8+CD57+ cell expansion by flow cytometry.

This sequence originates from a human donor with aplastic anemia. What was sequenced was sorted CD4+, CD8+, or CD8+CD57+ T cells (not recorded which) from PBMCs. V gene TRBV29-1 combines with J gene TRBJ2-5, with a possible D match to TRBD1 (5 bases). CDR3 amino acids: CSVEGAGQETQYF. The DNA of the CDR3 is TGCAGCGTTGAAGGGGCAGGGCAGGAGACCCAGTACTTC. Supplemented by reference TRBV29-1 and TRBJ2-5, the full variable domain reads SAVISQKPSRDICQRGTSLTIQCQVDSQVTMMFWYRQQPGQSLTLIATANQGSEATYESGFVIDKFPISRPNLTFSTLTVSNMSPEDSSIYLCSVEGAGQETQYFGPGTRLLVL.